Presented here are 10 T cell receptor beta chains from one specimen sequenced in a study of T-cell reconstitution after alpha-beta-depleted transplantation in children. Preparation of the TCRbeta library was carried out with unique molecular identifiers. TCRdb itself ran the PCR reads through MiXCR, one entry per CDR3 protein. The sample lists 530,000 or so distinct CDR3 sequences; 25% to 30% were seen once. This specimen was PBMCs, taken before TCRalphabeta/CD19-depleted stem cell transplant. These receptors were taken from a boy less than two years old with Wiskott-Aldrich syndrome, due to receive a stem cell transplant.

The chain has TRBV12-3 or TRBV12-4 and TRBJ2-5; perhaps TRBD2 as D (6 bases). Deletions cut 6 bases from V and 5 bases from J, with 25 bases between. The CDR3 runs to 17 residues. The CDR3 spells CASSTVGGRRSGETQYF. CDR3 nucleotide sequence: TGTGCCAGCAGCACAGTCGGGGGACGGAGGTCAGGGGAGACCCAGTACTTC.

The sample holds a few counts of this clonotype. The rearrangement links TRBV25-1 to TRBJ2-5, with 8 nucleotides matching TRBD1. V shed 6 bases, J shed 6 bases, and the junction held 6 bases outside the gene matches. The CDR3 runs to 13 residues. Per germline, CDR1 MGHDK and CDR2 SYGVNS. CDR3 in amino acids: CASSQGARKTQYF. CDR3 coding DNA: TGTGCCAGCAGCCAGGGGGCGCGGAAGACCCAGTACTTC.

The chain combines TRBV20-1 with TRBJ2-7; either TRBD1 or TRBD2 may fit D (5 bases each). Between the trimmed V and J ends, which lost 6 bases and 6 bases, there was a span of 15 bases. Germline V gives CDR1 DFQATT, CDR2 SNEGSKA (reference sequence). The CDR3 covers 12 residues. CDR3 in DNA: TGCAGTGCATCCGGGACCTACCGCGAGCAGTACTTC. Protein sequence: CSASGTYREQYF.

The V call is TRBV28, the J call TRBJ2-3; 10 bases align to TRBD2. CDR1 is MDHEN, CDR2 SYDVKM, per germline. With 6 bases clipped from V and 1 base from J, the junction kept 7 bases outside the gene matches. CDR3 length: 16 amino acids. The DNA of the CDR3 is TGTGCCAGCAGGGAAATCGGGACTAGCGGCACAGATACGCAGTATTTT. This encodes CASREIGTSGTDTQYF.

DNA for the CDR3: TGCAGCGTTAGGTGCAGGTTAACTAACTACGAGCAGTACTTC. This codes for CSVRCRLTNYEQYF. The chain links TRBV29-1 to TRBJ2-7; D is unresolved. Trimming shortened V by 5 bases and J by 3 bases, and 17 bases separated the two germline ends. Per germline, CDR1 SQVTM and CDR2 ANQGSEA. CDR3 length: 14 amino acids.

This clonotype was found a few times. CDR3 sequence: CASAARGEQYF. The CDR3 nucleotides read TGTGCCAGTGCTGCTAGAGGCGAGCAGTACTTC. The chain employs TRBV6-5 and TRBJ2-7, with unresolved D. Germline values: CDR1 MNHEY, CDR2 SVGAGI. The CDR3 sequence is 11 residues long. V dropped 9 bases and J dropped 6 bases, with 12 bases sitting between them.

The chain employs TRBV20-1 and TRBJ2-6; D gene uncertain. Germline V gene lookup returns CDR1 DFQATT and CDR2 SNEGSKA (reference sequence). The V end lost 0 bases, the J end lost 0 bases, and 3 bases lay between the germline ends. The CDR3 consists of 14 residues. The DNA for the CDR3 is TGCAGTGCTAGAGAGGACTCTGGGGCCAACGTCCTGACTTTC. Its translation is CSAREDSGANVLTF.

This chain links TRBV5-6 with TRBJ2-6, with D perhaps matching TRBD1 (6 bases). Germline loops: CDR1 SGHDT, CDR2 YYEEEE. V gave up 4 bases and J gave up 9 bases, with 14 bases separating them. The length of the CDR3 is 14 residues. The CDR3 is CASSPGAGFNVLTF. CDR3 nucleotide sequence: TGTGCCAGCAGCCCAGGGGCCGGATTCAACGTCCTGACTTTC.

CDR3 DNA: TGCGCCAGCAGCTTGAACAGGGCGAACACCGGGGAGCTGTTTTTT. Translating gives CASSLNRANTGELFF. This chain links TRBV5-1 with TRBJ2-2; D is possibly TRBD1 (6 bases). With 1 base removed from V and 0 bases from J, the gap between germline ends came to 7 bases. CDR1 is SGHRS and CDR2 is YFSETQ in the germline V gene. The CDR3 runs 15 residues.

The chain couples TRBV6-1 to TRBJ2-5; D is possibly TRBD1 or TRBD2 (6 bases each). CDR1 is MNHNS, CDR2 SASEGT, per germline. V lost 7 bases and J 2 bases, leaving 14 bases between the germline ends. CDR3 length: 14 residues. In nucleotides, the CDR3 is TGTGCCAGCAACGGGGGCGGGCGGCAAGAGACCCAGTACTTC. Amino acids: CASNGGGRQETQYF.